This record covers a single T cell receptor (beta chain). Measured with immunoSEQ multiplex PCR; TCRdb has only the in-frame clones, and not every one. The sample includes about 49,000 clones, 86% of them seen just once. V was cut by 8 bases and J by 3 bases, with 16 bases left in between. The germline V gene has CDR1 MNHEY and CDR2 SVGAGI. CDR3 size: 15 residues. The data derive from a study of control samples from healthy donors and cancer patients. This clonotype was obtained from a woman in her fifties or sixties with lung cancer. Input material: PBMCs. The rearrangement uses TRBV6-5 and TRBJ1-4; D not resolved. The chain's CDR3 is CASLRVDGSNEKLFF. The CDR3 DNA sequence: TGTGCCAGCCTAAGGGTGGACGGTTCTAATGAAAAACTGTTTTTT.